These 22 T cell receptor beta chains originate from one sample sequenced in a study of regulatory T cells in long-lasting Graves disease (dated by TCRdb to the early 2020s). The time point label here, explained by the study, means: newly diagnosed GD, antithyroid drugs for less than 3 months. RNA was extracted from PBMCs in TRIzol for both TCR sequencing and RNA sequencing. Library prep was done by multiplex PCR. Sequencing used an Illumina HiSeq 4000. TCR beta libraries were built with iRepertoire HTBI primers and Arm-PCR amplification of CDR3 regions. The public reads were run again by TCRdb, first through fastp at Q25 and then through MiXCR, and only productive beta chains were kept. Each CDR3 protein appears once, grouped with its most common genes and DNA. The sample table contains 410,000 or so distinct CDR3 sequences; only one count was recorded for about 15% of them. The ten most abundant clones make up over 15% of the sample.

These data were also reused for a study on T cells in Graves' hyperthyroidism and ophthalmopathy.

This specimen consisted of peripheral blood mononuclear cells (PBMCs), obtained at new diagnosis, from a patient treated with antithyroid drugs. The source of these receptors is a woman in her twenties or thirties with Graves disease. Donor details come from another sample of the same person, matched by shared clones.

The table lists this clonotype with many counts. This chain connects TRBV20-1 to TRBJ1-6; D is possibly TRBD1 (6 bases). Germline CDR1 is DFQATT and CDR2 is SNEGSKA (reference sequence). V was trimmed by 2 bases and J by 4 bases, leaving 15 bases between them. This CDR3 comprises 16 residues. CDR3 sequence (DNA): TGCAGTGCTAGACCCAACCGGGACATTTATAATTCACCCCTCCACTTT. Protein sequence: CSARPNRDIYNSPLHF.

Of note for this clonotype: A read error is possible here, since a much larger clone lies one base away. This sequence joins TRBV5-1 and TRBJ2-1; no firm D call. In germline, CDR1 is SGHRS, CDR2 YFSETQ. V lost 6 bases and J lost 4, with 11 bases in between. This CDR3 region has 13 residues. The CDR3 reads CASNSTPYNEQFF. The CDR3 DNA reads TGCGCCAGCAACTCGACACCTTACAATGAGCAGTTCTTC.

Of note for this clonotype: The CDR3 does not close with the conserved phenylalanine or tryptophan, likely indicating a read error. The chain joins TRBV7-9 to TRBJ1-1, with no clear D. CDR3 length: 13 amino acids. V was clipped by 5 bases and J by 11 bases, with 18 bases between them. Germline CDR1 SEHNR, CDR2 FQNEAQ (reference sequence). CDR3 DNA: TGTGCCAGCAGCCCGGGCACAGACGACGCCGCTTTCTCT. Translating gives CASSPGTDDAAFS.

This clonotype was detected ten times or more. The chain uses TRBV28 and TRBJ2-1, with 12 bases identical to TRBD2. CDR1 and CDR2 (germline): MDHEN, SYDVKM. CDR3 size: 14 residues. After removal of 3 bases from V and 10 bases from J, the junction contained 4 bases not matched to a gene. The CDR3 DNA follows: TGTGCCAGCAGTTTGACTAGCGGGAGAGAAGAGCAGTTCTTC. Its translation is CASSLTSGREEQFF.

This clonotype was seen repeatedly, ten times or more. CDR3 sequence (DNA): TGTGCCAGCAGCTTAGACGGTTTTGAGGGCTACACCTTC. This codes for CASSLDGFEGYTF. The rearrangement links TRBV7-9 to TRBJ1-2; no clear D. V shed 1 base and J shed 8 bases, with 11 bases lying between them. Germline loops: CDR1 SEHNR, CDR2 FQNEAQ (reference sequence). The CDR3 runs to 13 residues.

In this sample, this clonotype turned up many times. This chain connects TRBV20-1 to TRBJ2-7, with 8 positions matching TRBD1. This CDR3 spans 13 amino acids. Looked up from germline, CDR1 is DFQATT and CDR2 is SNEGSKA (reference sequence). The V and J ends lost 6 bases and 3 bases, in that order; junction bases with no gene match: 7. The CDR3 is CSAPGTGNYEQYF. The CDR3 DNA reads TGCAGTGCCCCCGGGACAGGAAACTACGAGCAGTACTTC.

The CDR3 DNA is TGTGCCAGCAGCCCGCCCGGGTCGGGAGACACCGGGGAGCTGTTTTTT. The encoded protein is CASSPPGSGDTGELFF. The chain is built from TRBV12-3 or TRBV12-4 and TRBJ2-2; D is perhaps TRBD2 (6 bases). The CDR3 contains 16 residues. The germline V and J ends were trimmed by 6 bases and 3 bases, with 17 bases remaining between them.

This clonotype was detected many times. This rearrangement joins TRBV7-3 to TRBJ2-3, with no clear D. V was trimmed by 5 bases and J by 7 bases, leaving 13 bases between them. The germline V gene encodes CDR1 SGHTA and CDR2 FQGTGA. The CDR3 is 13 amino acids. The CDR3 DNA reads as TGTGCCAGCAGCCCCAGTTACGGAAATACGCAGTATTTT. Amino acids: CASSPSYGNTQYF.

This clonotype was recorded a few times. The chain recombines TRBV5-5 with TRBJ1-2, with D tentatively TRBD1 (6 bases). CDR1 SGHKS and CDR2 YYEKEE come from the germline V gene (reference sequence). The CDR3 runs 15 residues. V gave up 1 base and J gave up 7 bases, with 17 bases separating them. CDR3 sequence (DNA): TGTGCCAGCAGCTTGTCGACTTCGCGAGGGGGTGGCTACACCTTC. It yields the protein CASSLSTSRGGGYTF.

A remark on this clonotype: With a much larger clone just one base away, this may be a read error. J is TRBJ2-7 and V is TRBV4-1; D might be TRBD1 or TRBD2, each matching 6 bases. This CDR3 comprises 16 residues. Trimming pared 3 bases from V and 7 bases from J, leaving 22 bases between. Germline values: CDR1 MGHRA, CDR2 YSYEKL. The CDR3 sequence is CASSHGGQSSYNEQYF. CDR3 in DNA: TGCGCCAGCAGCCATGGGGGGCAGTCCTCCTACAATGAGCAGTACTTC.

This clonotype was counted at least ten times. The rearrangement joins TRBV19 to TRBJ2-7; a possible D gene is TRBD2 (5 bases). CDR3 size: 14 residues. V lost 9 bases, J lost 3 bases, and 18 bases lay in between. Germline V gives CDR1 LNHDA, CDR2 SQIVND (reference sequence). In DNA, the CDR3 is TGTGCCAGCCAACGGGGTCTTGGTGGCTACGAGCAGTACTTC. This encodes CASQRGLGGYEQYF. The entire variable domain, with the rest obtained from reference TRBV19 and TRBJ2-7, is as follows: DGGITQSPKYLFRKEGQNVTLSCEQNLNHDAMYWYRQDPGQGLRLIYYSQIVNDFQKGDIAEGYSVSREKKESFPLTVTSAQKNPTAFYLCASQRGLGGYEQYFGPGTRLTVT.

The gene calls are TRBV2 and TRBJ2-1, with D tentatively TRBD2 (5 bases). The CDR3 consists of 14 residues. Germline V gives CDR1 SNHLY, CDR2 FYNNEI. Trimming stripped 6 bases from V and 4 bases from J, with 13 bases between. The CDR3 loop is CASSFEGPYNEQFF. CDR3 nucleotide sequence: TGTGCCAGCAGCTTCGAGGGTCCGTACAATGAGCAGTTCTTC.

This clonotype has at least ten counts. The V and J genes are TRBV20-1 and TRBJ2-7, with 7 bases identical to TRBD1. CDR1 and CDR2 (germline): DFQATT, SNEGSKA (reference sequence). CDR3 length equals 11 residues. Trimming took 5 bases from V and 3 from J; bases not matched to a gene: 1. The CDR3 bases are TGCAGTGCTGGGACAGACTACGAGCAGTACTTC. It yields the protein CSAGTDYEQYF.

This clonotype was counted ten times or more. The V call is TRBV24-1, the J call TRBJ2-1; tentative D call: TRBD2 (6 bases). Germline CDR1 is KGHDR and CDR2 is SFDVKD. The CDR3 is 15 amino acids. Trimming pared 5 bases from V and 0 bases from J, leaving 10 bases between. The CDR3, as DNA: TGTGCCACCAGTGGCGACGGGGGCTCCTACAATGAGCAGTTCTTC. Translation: CATSGDGGSYNEQFF.

Ten or more counts support this clonotype. The chain has TRBV10-1 and TRBJ2-1; D might be TRBD1 or TRBD2, each matching 5 bases. V was cut by 2 bases and J by 9 bases, with 11 bases left in between. Germline V gene data show CDR1 as WNHNN and CDR2 as SYGVQD (reference sequence). The CDR3 spans 13 residues. The CDR3 protein is CASSETGRGEQFF. Here the CDR3 DNA reads TGCGCCAGCAGTGAGACGGGGCGTGGTGAGCAGTTCTTC.

V gene TRBV3-1 combines with J gene TRBJ2-1; 11 bases fit TRBD2. This CDR3 comprises 15 residues. The J segment lost 11 bases and the V segment lost 0 bases, leaving 6 bases of the junction unmatched. Germline-derived CDR1 and CDR2 are LGHDT and YNNKEL (reference sequence). CDR3 amino acids: CASSQDLAGGSKQFF. The CDR3 DNA is TGTGCCAGCAGCCAAGACCTAGCGGGAGGCTCCAAGCAGTTCTTC.

A remark on this clonotype: The junction differs from germline at one of its ends, possibly a read error. This sequence joins TRBV5-1 and TRBJ1-4, with a weak D call TRBD1 (6 bases). The CDR3 consists of 13 residues. Germline V CDR1 and CDR2: SGHRS, YFSETQ. CDR3: CASSLQGTEKPFF. CDR3 nucleotides: TGCGCCAGCAGCTTGCAGGGGACTGAAAAACCGTTTTTT.

The chain recombines TRBV5-1 with TRBJ2-1; tentatively, D is TRBD1 or TRBD2 (5 bases each). Germline CDR1 and CDR2: SGHRS and YFSETQ. Trimming left V 5 bases short and J 5 bases short, with 20 bases between. The CDR3 is made up of 16 amino acids. CDR3 sequence reads: CASRTSGSGGNNEQFF. CDR3 DNA sequence: TGCGCCAGCAGGACAAGCGGCTCTGGGGGAAACAATGAGCAGTTCTTC.

A few counts support this clonotype. The chain combines TRBV19 with TRBJ2-3; 9 bases match TRBD1. CDR3 size: 20 residues. Germline values: CDR1 LNHDA, CDR2 SQIVND (reference sequence). The V and J ends lost 6 bases and 2 bases, in that order; junction bases with no gene match: 21. Here the CDR3 reads CASRMDGTGIRSGATDTQYF. Written as DNA, the CDR3 is TGTGCCAGTAGGATGGATGGGACAGGGATTCGGAGCGGGGCCACAGATACGCAGTATTTT.

This chain joins TRBV29-1 and TRBJ1-3; TRBD1 agrees at 8 bases. J lost 4 bases, V lost 5 bases, and 4 bases had no gene match. Germline-derived CDR1 and CDR2 are SQVTM and ANQGSEA. This CDR3 has 13 amino acids. CDR3 sequence reads: CSVSDRAGNTIYF. DNA of the CDR3: TGCAGCGTTTCGGACAGGGCCGGAAACACCATATATTTT.

In its sample, this clonotype was seen many times. CDR3 residues: CASSFGRGGSPLHF. CDR3 nucleotide sequence: TGTGCCAGCAGTTTCGGCAGGGGGGGATCACCCCTCCACTTT. The rearrangement joins TRBV12-3 or TRBV12-4 to TRBJ1-6; 7 positions match TRBD1. V was pared by 3 bases and J by 10 bases, with 6 bases of the junction left unmatched. The CDR3 runs 14 residues.

This clonotype was seen repeatedly, ten times or more. The chain joins TRBV7-9 to TRBJ2-7; the D gene is possibly TRBD2 (6 bases). Germline V lookup: CDR1 SEHNR, CDR2 FQNEAQ (reference sequence). V was cut by 5 bases and J by 6 bases, with 14 bases left in between. This CDR3 is 13 amino acids long. The CDR3 protein is CASSPTSFSEQYF. The DNA for the CDR3 is TGTGCCAGCAGCCCGACTAGTTTCAGCGAGCAGTACTTC.